Shown below are 17 T cell receptor beta chains from a single sample sequenced in a study of T-cell reconstitution after alpha-beta-depleted transplantation in children. For TCRbeta, the library was prepared with unique molecular identifiers. TCRdb fed the PCR reads into MiXCR, producing one record per CDR3 protein. The sample consists of about 870,000 distinct CDR3 sequences, approximately 15% of them appearing once. Sample: PBMCs, mostly from graft donor cells, taken 360 days after TCRalphabeta/CD19-depleted stem cell transplant. The receptors were sampled from a male patient between 10 and 17 years old who had a stem cell transplant for acute lymphoblastic leukemia, so the T cells may come from the graft donor.

The chain combines TRBV5-1 with TRBJ2-7, with a tentative D call TRBD1 (6 bases). The CDR3 totals 15 residues. V lost 4 bases and J 2 bases, leaving 16 bases between the germline ends. The V gene's germline CDR1 is SGHRS and CDR2 YFSETQ. Here the CDR3 reads CASSLTRQGPYEQYF. DNA of the CDR3: TGCGCCAGCAGCCTAACGCGGCAGGGGCCCTACGAGCAGTACTTC.

This clonotype was seen a few times. J is TRBJ1-5 and V is TRBV7-9, with D unclear. In germline, CDR1 is SEHNR, CDR2 FQNEAQ (reference sequence). The CDR3 covers 16 residues. Trimming cost V 1 base and J 2 bases, with 12 bases left between them. DNA for the CDR3: TGTGCCAGCAGCTTAGGAGTCGGGTTGGGCAATCAGCCCCAGCATTTT. Translated, it gives CASSLGVGLGNQPQHF. Together with reference TRBV7-9 and TRBJ1-5, the CDR3 gives the full variable domain: DTGVSQNPRHKITKRGQNVTFRCDPISEHNRLYWYRQTLGQGPEFLTYFQNEAQLEKSRLLSDRFSAERPKGSFSTLEIQRTEQGDSAMYLCASSLGVGLGNQPQHFGDGTRLSIL.

This clonotype was detected only once. This chain connects TRBV3-1 to TRBJ1-2; no firm D call. Germline loops: CDR1 LGHDT, CDR2 YNNKEL (reference sequence). Trimming removed 0 bases at V and 4 bases at J, with 6 bases between. CDR3 length equals 13 residues. DNA for the CDR3: TGTGCCAGCAGCCAAGAGAAGGTCTATGGCTACACCTTC. Protein product: CASSQEKVYGYTF.

This chain connects TRBV24-1 to TRBJ2-5; D gene unclear. The CDR3 length is 11 residues. V dropped 1 base and J dropped 7 bases, with 3 bases sitting between them. Germline V gene sequence: CDR1 KGHDR, CDR2 SFDVKD. CDR3 amino acids: CATSDFGTQYF. The DNA for the CDR3 is TGTGCCACCAGTGATTTTGGGACCCAGTACTTC.

The J gene is TRBJ2-2, the V gene TRBV19; D remains ambiguous. This CDR3 spans 15 amino acids. Germline V lookup: CDR1 LNHDA, CDR2 SQIVND (reference sequence). Trimming removed 3 bases at V and 3 bases at J, with 11 bases between. In DNA form, the CDR3 reads TGTGCCAGTAGTATTGAAGGGATTTACACCGGGGAGCTGTTTTTT. Its translation is CASSIEGIYTGELFF.

The J gene is TRBJ2-5, the V gene TRBV5-1; 7 bases agree with TRBD2. Germline CDR1 SGHRS, CDR2 YFSETQ. The trim removed 3 bases at V and 3 bases at J, leaving 11 bases unmatched. This CDR3 region has 16 residues. CDR3 nucleotides: TGCGCCAGCAGCTCCTCGGGAGGCCCTATTAAAGAGACCCAGTACTTC. It codes for CASSSSGGPIKETQYF. Looking up the rest from reference TRBV5-1 and TRBJ2-5 gives the full variable domain: KAGVTQTPRYLIKTRGQQVTLSCSPISGHRSVSWYQQTPGQGLQFLFEYFSETQRNKGNFPGRFSGRQFSNSRSEMNVSTLELGDSALYLCASSSSGGPIKETQYFGPGTRLLVL.

J is TRBJ2-3 and V is TRBV6-5, with D tentatively TRBD1 (6 bases). The ends were cut back, 7 bases at V and 0 bases at J, with 14 bases in the middle. Germline V gene lookup returns CDR1 MNHEY and CDR2 SVGAGI. CDR3 length: 15 residues. The CDR3 bases are TGTGCCAGCACCAAGACGGGACACAGCACAGATACGCAGTATTTT. This sequence encodes CASTKTGHSTDTQYF.

The rearrangement uses TRBV12-5 and TRBJ2-5, with a possible D match to TRBD2 (6 bases). Germline V CDR1 and CDR2: LGHNT, FRNRAP. Between the trimmed V and J ends, which lost 6 bases and 5 bases, there was a span of 25 bases. CDR3 size: 17 residues. The CDR3 DNA sequence: TGTGCTAGTGGCCGCTCCTCGGACTGGGGACTTCTGGAGACCCAGTACTTC. Its translation is CASGRSSDWGLLETQYF.

This chain uses TRBV27 with TRBJ2-3; tentatively, D is TRBD2 (6 bases). The germline V and J ends were trimmed by 1 base and 6 bases, with 11 bases remaining between them. Looked up from germline, CDR1 is MNHEY and CDR2 is SMNVEV (reference sequence). The length of the CDR3 is 14 residues. In DNA, the CDR3 is TGTGCCAGCAGTTTATTAGCGGTGAGGGATACGCAGTATTTT. As protein: CASSLLAVRDTQYF.

This chain uses TRBV10-2 with TRBJ1-1; D unresolved. Deletions cut 6 bases from V and 0 bases from J, with 14 bases between. Germline V gene data show CDR1 as WSHSY and CDR2 as SAAADI. CDR3 length equals 15 residues. In DNA, the CDR3 is TGCGCCAGCAGAGAGCGACTCCGAATGAACACTGAAGCTTTCTTT. Translated: CASRERLRMNTEAFF.

This clonotype was counted only a few times. The chain links TRBV3-1 to TRBJ2-7, with 11 bases matching TRBD2. This CDR3 region has 19 residues. CDR1 and CDR2 from the germline V gene are LGHDT and YNNKEL (reference sequence). Losses at the gene ends were 1 base for V and 0 bases for J; bases not matched to a gene: 11. CDR3 sequence (DNA): TGTGCCAGCAGCCAAGCAGATCCGGGACTAGCGGTTAGCTCCTACGAGCAGTACTTC. It encodes CASSQADPGLAVSSYEQYF.

V gene TRBV4-1 combines with J gene TRBJ1-4; no reliable D call. V lost 1 base, J lost 7 bases, and 16 bases lay in between. The CDR3 spans 16 residues. Germline CDR1 reads MGHRA; CDR2 reads YSYEKL. CDR3 in amino acids: CASSQGSPGGGEKLFF. DNA for the CDR3: TGCGCCAGCAGCCAAGGCAGTCCGGGAGGAGGTGAAAAACTGTTTTTT.

This clonotype was counted a few times. V and J are TRBV9 and TRBJ1-6; TRBD1 is a possible D gene (5 bases). V lost 4 bases and J lost 9, with 14 bases in between. The CDR3 spans 14 residues. Germline CDR1 reads SGDLS; CDR2 reads YYNGEE. CDR3 sequence (DNA): TGTGCCAGCAGCCCGACGGCGGGGGTTTCACCCCTCCACTTT. It encodes CASSPTAGVSPLHF.

This clonotype was seen ten or more times. J is TRBJ1-1 and V is TRBV12-3 or TRBV12-4; unclear D gene. Trimming removed 8 bases at V and 6 bases at J, with 16 bases between. The CDR3 loop spans 13 amino acids. The CDR3 region is CASPGHSTAEAFF. In DNA, the CDR3 is TGTGCCAGCCCTGGGCATAGCACAGCTGAAGCTTTCTTT.

The rearrangement links TRBV7-6 to TRBJ2-7, with 9 bases identical to TRBD1. CDR1 is SGHVS and CDR2 is FNYEAQ in the germline V gene. The CDR3 is 15 amino acids. V lost 1 base and J lost 0; bases outside the gene matches: 1. CDR3 loop: CASSLGTGDSYEQYF. The CDR3 nucleotides are TGTGCCAGCAGCTTAGGGACAGGGGACTCCTACGAGCAGTACTTC. Together with reference TRBV7-6 and TRBJ2-7, the CDR3 gives the full variable domain: GAGVSQSPRYKVTKRGQDVALRCDPISGHVSLYWYRQALGQGPEFLTYFNYEAQQDKSGLPNDRFSAERPEGSISTLTIQRTEQRDSAMYRCASSLGTGDSYEQYFGPGTRLTVT.

There are a few counts of this clonotype. The chain uses TRBV7-3 and TRBJ2-2; 7 positions match TRBD2. V trimming: 6 bases; J trimming: 6 bases; junction bases outside the gene matches: 7. Germline lookup yields CDR1 SGHTA and CDR2 FQGTGA. The CDR3 is 14 amino acids. CDR3 residues: CASRMAGVAGELFF. The CDR3 DNA follows: TGTGCCAGCAGAATGGCGGGAGTAGCCGGGGAGCTGTTTTTT.

This clonotype was picked up a small number of times. This sequence joins TRBV5-1 and TRBJ2-7; 7 nucleotides line up with TRBD1. Germline V gives CDR1 SGHRS, CDR2 YFSETQ. The V gene end was trimmed by 1 base and the J gene end by 2 bases; junction bases not matched to a gene: 6. The CDR3 sequence is 15 residues long. The CDR3: CASSLTRGQAYEQYF. CDR3 coding DNA: TGCGCCAGCAGCTTGACCCGTGGACAGGCCTACGAGCAGTACTTC. Together with reference TRBV5-1 and TRBJ2-7, the CDR3 gives the full variable domain: KAGVTQTPRYLIKTRGQQVTLSCSPISGHRSVSWYQQTPGQGLQFLFEYFSETQRNKGNFPGRFSGRQFSNSRSEMNVSTLELGDSALYLCASSLTRGQAYEQYFGPGTRLTVT.